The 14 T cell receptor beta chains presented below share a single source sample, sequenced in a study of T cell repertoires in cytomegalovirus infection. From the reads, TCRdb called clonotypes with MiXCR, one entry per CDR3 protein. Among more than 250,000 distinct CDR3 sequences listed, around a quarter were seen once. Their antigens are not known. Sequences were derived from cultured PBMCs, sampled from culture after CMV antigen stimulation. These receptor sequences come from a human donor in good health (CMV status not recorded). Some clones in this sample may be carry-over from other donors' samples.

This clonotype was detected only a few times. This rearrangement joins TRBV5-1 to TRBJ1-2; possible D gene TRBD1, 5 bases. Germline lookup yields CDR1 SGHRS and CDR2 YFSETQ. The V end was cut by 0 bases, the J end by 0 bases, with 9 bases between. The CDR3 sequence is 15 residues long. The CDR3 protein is CASSLGGTSNYGYTF. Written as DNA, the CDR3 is TGCGCCAGCAGCTTGGGCGGGACCTCTAACTATGGCTACACCTTC.

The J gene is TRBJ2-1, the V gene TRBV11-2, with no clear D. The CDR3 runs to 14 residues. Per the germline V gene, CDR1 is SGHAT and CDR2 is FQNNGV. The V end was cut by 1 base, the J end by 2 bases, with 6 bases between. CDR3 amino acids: CASSLGPAYNEQFF. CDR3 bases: TGTGCCAGCAGCTTAGGCCCGGCCTACAATGAGCAGTTCTTC.

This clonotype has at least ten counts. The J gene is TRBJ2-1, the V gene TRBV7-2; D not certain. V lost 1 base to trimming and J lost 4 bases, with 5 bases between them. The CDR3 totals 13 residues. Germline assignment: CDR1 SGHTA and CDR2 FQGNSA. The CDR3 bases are TGTGCCAGCAGCTTAGTCCGTTACAATGAGCAGTTCTTC. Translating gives CASSLVRYNEQFF.

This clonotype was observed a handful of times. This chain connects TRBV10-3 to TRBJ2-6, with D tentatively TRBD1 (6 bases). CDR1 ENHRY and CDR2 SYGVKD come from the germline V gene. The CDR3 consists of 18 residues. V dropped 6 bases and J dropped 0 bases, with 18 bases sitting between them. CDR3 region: CAIRGIQGEGSGANVLTF. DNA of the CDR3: TGTGCCATCAGGGGGATACAGGGTGAGGGCTCTGGGGCCAACGTCCTGACTTTC.

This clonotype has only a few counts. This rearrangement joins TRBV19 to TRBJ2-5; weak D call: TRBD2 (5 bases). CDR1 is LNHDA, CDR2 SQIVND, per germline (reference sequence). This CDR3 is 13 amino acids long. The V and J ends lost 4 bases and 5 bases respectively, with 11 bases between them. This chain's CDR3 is CASSKLRGETQYF. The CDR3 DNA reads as TGTGCCAGTAGTAAGCTCCGAGGGGAGACCCAGTACTTC.

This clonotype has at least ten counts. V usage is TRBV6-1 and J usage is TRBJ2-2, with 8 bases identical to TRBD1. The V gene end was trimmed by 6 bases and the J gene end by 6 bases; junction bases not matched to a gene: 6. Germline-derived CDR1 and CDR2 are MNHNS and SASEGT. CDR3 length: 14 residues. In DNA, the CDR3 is TGTGCCAGCAGCCAACCGACAGGGGCCGGGGAGCTGTTTTTT. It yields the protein CASSQPTGAGELFF.

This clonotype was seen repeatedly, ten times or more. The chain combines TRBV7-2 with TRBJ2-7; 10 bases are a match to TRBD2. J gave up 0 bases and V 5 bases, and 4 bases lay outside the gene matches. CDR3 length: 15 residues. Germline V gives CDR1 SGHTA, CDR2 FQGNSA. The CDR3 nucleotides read TGTGCCAGCAGCCGACTAGCGGGTAACTCCTACGAGCAGTACTTC. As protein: CASSRLAGNSYEQYF. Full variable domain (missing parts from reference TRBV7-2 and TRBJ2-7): GAGVSQSPSNKVTEKGKDVELRCDPISGHTALYWYRQSLGQGLEFLIYFQGNSAPDKSGLPSDRFSAERTGGSVSTLTIQRTQQEDSAVYLCASSRLAGNSYEQYFGPGTRLTVT.

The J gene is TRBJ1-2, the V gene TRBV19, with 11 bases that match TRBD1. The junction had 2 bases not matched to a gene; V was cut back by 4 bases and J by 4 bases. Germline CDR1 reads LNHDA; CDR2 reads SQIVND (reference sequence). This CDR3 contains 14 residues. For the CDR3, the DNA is TGTGCCAGTAGTACCGGACAGGGGGCCTATGGCTACACCTTC. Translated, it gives CASSTGQGAYGYTF.

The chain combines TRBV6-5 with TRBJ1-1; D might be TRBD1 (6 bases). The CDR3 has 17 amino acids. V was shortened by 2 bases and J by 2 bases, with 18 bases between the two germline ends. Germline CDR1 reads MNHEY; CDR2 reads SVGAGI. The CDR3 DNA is TGTGCCAGCAGTTACGGGGGTCGGGTACAGGGAAACACTGAAGCTTTCTTT. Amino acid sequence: CASSYGGRVQGNTEAFF.

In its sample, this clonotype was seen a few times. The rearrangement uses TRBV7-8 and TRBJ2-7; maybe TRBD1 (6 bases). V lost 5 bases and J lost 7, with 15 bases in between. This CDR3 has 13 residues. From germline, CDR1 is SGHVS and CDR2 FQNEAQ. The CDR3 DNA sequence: TGTGCCAGCAGCACGAACAGGGAAAGGGAGCAGTACGTC. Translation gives CASSTNREREQYV.

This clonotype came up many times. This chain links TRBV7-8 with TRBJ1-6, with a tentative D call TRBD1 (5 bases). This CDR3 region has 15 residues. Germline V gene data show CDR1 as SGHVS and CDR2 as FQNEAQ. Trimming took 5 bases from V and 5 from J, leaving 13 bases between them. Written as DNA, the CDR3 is TGTGCCAGCAGCCCAACGCCCAGGGATAATTCACCCCTCCACTTT. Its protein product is CASSPTPRDNSPLHF.

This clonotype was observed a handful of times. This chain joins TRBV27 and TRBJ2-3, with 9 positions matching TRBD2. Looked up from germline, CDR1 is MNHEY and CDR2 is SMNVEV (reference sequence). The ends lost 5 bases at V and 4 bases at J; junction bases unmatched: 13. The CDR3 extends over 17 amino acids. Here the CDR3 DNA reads TGTGCCAGCAGTCCCTCCCTCGGCGGGAGGGCCGCAGATACGCAGTATTTT. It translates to CASSPSLGGRAADTQYF.

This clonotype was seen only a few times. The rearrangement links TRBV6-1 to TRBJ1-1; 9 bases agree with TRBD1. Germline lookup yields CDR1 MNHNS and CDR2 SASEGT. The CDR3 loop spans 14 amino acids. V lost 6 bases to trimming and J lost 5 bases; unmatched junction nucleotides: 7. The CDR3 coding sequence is TGTGCCAGCAGCCGGGACAGGGTAATGACTGAAGCTTTCTTT. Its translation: CASSRDRVMTEAFF.

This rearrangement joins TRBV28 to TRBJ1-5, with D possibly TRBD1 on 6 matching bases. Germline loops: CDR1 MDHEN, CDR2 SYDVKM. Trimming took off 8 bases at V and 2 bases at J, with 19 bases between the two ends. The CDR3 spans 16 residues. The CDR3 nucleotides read TGTGCCAGCGGTAAACGACAATGGGGGCGCAATCAGCCCCAGCATTTT. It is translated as CASGKRQWGRNQPQHF.